One sample yielded the 31 T cell receptor beta chains listed below, sequenced in a study of cytomegalovirus exposure and HLA in healthy donors. PCR primers comprised 60 Vbeta and 13 Jbeta primers. Repertoires were generated with immunoSEQ multiplex PCR, while TCRdb's copy carries only in-frame clones and drops some. The sample has approximately 160,000 clones, around 82% seen once. The sequenced material came from PBMCs. The receptors originated from a male donor in good health and CMV-seronegative.

The V and J genes are TRBV6-1 and TRBJ2-4, with D unresolved. Per germline, CDR1 MNHNS and CDR2 SASEGT. The CDR3 runs 15 residues. The germline V and J ends were trimmed by 2 bases and 2 bases, with 10 bases remaining between them. DNA of the CDR3: TGTGCCAGCAGTGAAACCCCGCGCCCCAAAAACATTCAGTACTTC. Residues: CASSETPRPKNIQYF.

This clone appeared a few times. The rearrangement links TRBV9 to TRBJ2-2; D is perhaps TRBD1 (6 bases). CDR1 SGDLS and CDR2 YYNGEE come from the germline V gene. V lost 3 bases, J lost 0 bases, and 12 bases lay in between. The CDR3 runs 16 residues. CDR3 loop: CASSAVTGANTGELFF. The CDR3 DNA reads TGTGCCAGCAGCGCAGTGACAGGCGCGAACACCGGGGAGCTGTTTTTT.

Only one count was recorded for this clone. The chain joins TRBV6-1 to TRBJ2-2; a possible D gene is TRBD2 (5 bases). Trimming stripped 4 bases from V and 7 bases from J, with 10 bases between. CDR1 MNHNS and CDR2 SASEGT come from the germline V gene. The CDR3 length is 13 residues. CDR3 protein: CASSVEGFGELFF. CDR3 in DNA: TGTGCCAGCAGTGTAGAGGGTTTCGGGGAGCTGTTTTTT.

On this clone: This specimen includes other DNA sequences encoding the same CDR3. The J gene is TRBJ2-2, the V gene TRBV9; no definite D call. V was cut by 0 bases and J by 8 bases, with 8 bases left in between. The CDR3 is 13 residues long. Looked up from germline, CDR1 is SGDLS and CDR2 is YYNGEE. This chain's CDR3 is CASSVVQDGELFF. CDR3 nucleotides: TGTGCCAGCAGCGTAGTTCAGGATGGGGAGCTGTTTTTT. Complete variable domain (other parts from reference TRBV9 and TRBJ2-2): DSGVTQTPKHLITATGQRVTLRCSPRSGDLSVYWYQQSLDQGLQFLIQYYNGEERAKGNILERFSAQQFPDLHSELNLSSLELGDSALYFCASSVVQDGELFFGEGSRLTVL.

The V gene is TRBV5-1, the J gene TRBJ1-1; D possibly corresponds to TRBD1 (5 bases). V shed 4 bases and J shed 2 bases, with 15 bases lying between them. The CDR3 sequence is 15 residues long. Germline CDR1 is SGHRS and CDR2 is YFSETQ. The CDR3 region is CASSRDGRGNTEAFF. CDR3 sequence (DNA): TGCGCCAGCAGCCGGGACGGGCGGGGAAACACTGAAGCTTTCTTT.

The rearrangement joins TRBV19 to TRBJ2-2, with TRBD2 as a possible D gene (5 bases). This CDR3 is built from 15 residues. V shed 6 bases and J shed 4 bases, with 15 bases lying between them. The V gene's germline CDR1 is LNHDA and CDR2 SQIVND (reference sequence). In nucleotides, the CDR3 is TGTGCCAGTAGGCGAGGGCCTCAGCCCACCGGGGAGCTGTTTTTT. Protein sequence: CASRRGPQPTGELFF.

V is TRBV7-7 and J is TRBJ2-3; 10 bases fit TRBD2. V lost 2 bases, J lost 1 base, and 0 bases stayed unmatched. The CDR3 has 15 residues. Germline CDR1 SSHAT, CDR2 FNYEAQ (reference sequence). CDR3: CASSLTSGGTDTQYF. CDR3 nucleotide sequence: TGTGCCAGCAGCTTAACTAGCGGGGGCACAGATACGCAGTATTTT.

The V and J genes are TRBV7-8 and TRBJ2-1; D remains ambiguous. Per the germline V gene, CDR1 is SGHVS and CDR2 is FQNEAQ. The length of the CDR3 is 15 residues. V lost 5 bases, J lost 4 bases, and 15 bases lay in between. CDR3 coding DNA: TGTGCCAGCAGCCGAACGGAGTTCACGTACAATGAGCAGTTCTTC. It is translated as CASSRTEFTYNEQFF.

The chain employs TRBV2 and TRBJ1-5; D is unresolved. The CDR3 extends over 14 amino acids. Trimming cost V 1 base and J 3 bases, with 7 bases left between them. The germline V gene has CDR1 SNHLY and CDR2 FYNNEI. This chain's CDR3 is CASSEGQNNQPQHF. The CDR3 coding sequence is TGTGCCAGCAGTGAAGGGCAGAACAATCAGCCCCAGCATTTT.

The genes are TRBV9 and TRBJ1-4, with 10 bases that match TRBD1. Trimming removed 0 bases from V and 8 bases from J; junction bases left unmatched: 4. This CDR3 has 15 amino acids. In germline, CDR1 is SGDLS, CDR2 YYNGEE. The CDR3 DNA reads TGTGCCAGCAGCGTAGGCGACAGGGGGCTCGAAAAACTGTTTTTT. It codes for CASSVGDRGLEKLFF. Full variable domain (rest looked up from reference TRBV9 and TRBJ1-4): DSGVTQTPKHLITATGQRVTLRCSPRSGDLSVYWYQQSLDQGLQFLIQYYNGEERAKGNILERFSAQQFPDLHSELNLSSLELGDSALYFCASSVGDRGLEKLFFGSGTQLSVL.

The rearrangement uses TRBV19 and TRBJ1-2; no firm D call. Germline CDR1 LNHDA, CDR2 SQIVND (reference sequence). The CDR3 is 13 residues long. V gave up 5 bases and J gave up 4 bases, with 11 bases separating them. This CDR3 reads CASSLGRSYGYTF. The CDR3 coding sequence is TGTGCCAGTAGTCTGGGTAGGAGCTATGGCTACACCTTC.

The V and J genes are TRBV28 and TRBJ1-2, with TRBD1 matching over 9 bases. Losses at the gene ends were 4 bases for V and 7 bases for J; bases not matched to a gene: 16. Germline CDR1 and CDR2: MDHEN and SYDVKM. The CDR3 totals 17 residues. The chain's CDR3 is CASSSFSGTGRPLGYTF. The CDR3 DNA reads as TGTGCCAGCAGTTCTTTCTCCGGGACAGGGCGCCCCCTTGGCTACACCTTC.

The V and J genes are TRBV7-9 and TRBJ1-2, with 9 positions matching TRBD1. Germline V CDR1 and CDR2: SEHNR, FQNEAQ (reference sequence). V trimming: 6 bases; J trimming: 3 bases; junction bases outside the gene matches: 11. The CDR3 contains 16 residues. CDR3 amino acids: CASSNYRGQKDYGYTF. The CDR3 nucleotides read TGTGCCAGCAGTAACTACAGGGGGCAAAAGGACTATGGCTACACCTTC.

The chain carries TRBV4-1 and TRBJ1-5, with D maybe TRBD1 (6 bases). The CDR3 loop spans 15 amino acids. Per germline, CDR1 MGHRA and CDR2 YSYEKL. V was pared by 5 bases and J by 2 bases, with 13 bases between. The CDR3 sequence is CASSIQGSGNQPQHF. The CDR3 DNA follows: TGCGCCAGCAGCATACAGGGCTCTGGCAATCAGCCCCAGCATTTT.

The chain is built from TRBV5-6 and TRBJ2-7; TRBD1 agrees at 7 bases. Per germline, CDR1 SGHDT and CDR2 YYEEEE. CDR3 length equals 16 residues. J gave up 6 bases and V 1 base, and 13 bases lay outside the gene matches. This chain's CDR3 is CASSLRPGRGRPEQYF. CDR3 sequence (DNA): TGTGCCAGCAGCTTGCGCCCGGGTAGGGGGCGTCCCGAGCAGTACTTC.

The rearrangement uses TRBV6-5 and TRBJ2-2; TRBD1 aligns across 9 bases. This CDR3 has 15 amino acids. Germline V lookup: CDR1 MNHEY, CDR2 SVGAGI. Losses at the gene ends were 6 bases for V and 7 bases for J; bases not matched to a gene: 9. CDR3 amino acids: CASSGQGKGVGELFF. CDR3 nucleotide sequence: TGTGCCAGCAGCGGACAGGGGAAGGGTGTCGGGGAGCTGTTTTTT.

As for this clone: At one end, the junction sequence differs from germline, possibly due to a read error. The rearrangement uses TRBV7-9 and TRBJ1-5, with a tentative D call TRBD1 (6 bases). The CDR3 runs 16 residues. CDR1 is SEHNR and CDR2 is FQNEAQ in the germline V gene (reference sequence). Here the CDR3 DNA reads TGTTCCAGCAGCTTAGCAATCGGACAGAGCAATCAGCCCCAGCATTTT. This encodes CSSSLAIGQSNQPQHF.

CDR3 loop: CASSRGTGGPYEQYF. DNA of the CDR3: TGCGCCAGCAGCCGTGGGACAGGGGGCCCCTACGAGCAGTACTTC. This sequence joins TRBV5-1 and TRBJ2-7; 12 bases align to TRBD1. In germline, CDR1 is SGHRS, CDR2 YFSETQ. Unmatched junction bases numbered 4, after V lost 4 bases and J lost 2 bases. There are 15 residues in the CDR3.

The CDR3 loop reads CASSLWRGSGANVLTF. In DNA, the CDR3 is TGTGCCAGTAGCTTATGGAGGGGATCTGGGGCCAACGTCCTGACTTTC. The rearrangement links TRBV19 to TRBJ2-6; possible D gene TRBD2, 6 bases. V was cut by 6 bases and J by 1 base, with 13 bases left in between. Germline CDR1 LNHDA, CDR2 SQIVND (reference sequence). The CDR3 contains 16 residues. Full variable domain (remainder filled in from reference TRBV19 and TRBJ2-6): DGGITQSPKYLFRKEGQNVTLSCEQNLNHDAMYWYRQDPGQGLRLIYYSQIVNDFQKGDIAEGYSVSREKKESFPLTVTSAQKNPTAFYLCASSLWRGSGANVLTFGAGSRLTVL.

Written as DNA, the CDR3 is TGTGCCAGCAGATCCGGGACAGTTTACAATGAGCAGTTCTTC. Translated, it gives CASRSGTVYNEQFF. The J gene is TRBJ2-1, the V gene TRBV6-5, with TRBD1 identical over 7 bases. This CDR3 is 14 amino acids long. Germline CDR1 MNHEY, CDR2 SVGAGI. J gave up 4 bases and V 6 bases, and 6 bases lay outside the gene matches.

The CDR3 spells CASSEGLAGDEQYF. The CDR3 DNA sequence: TGTGCCAGCAGCGAGGGACTAGCGGGCGACGAGCAGTACTTC. The rearrangement links TRBV11-2 to TRBJ2-7; 12 bases agree with TRBD2. CDR3 length equals 14 residues. The V segment lost 5 bases and the J segment 5 bases; nucleotides outside the gene matches: 4. CDR1 is SGHAT, CDR2 FQNNGV, per germline.

Only one count was recorded for this clone. V gene TRBV5-1 combines with J gene TRBJ2-7; TRBD1 aligns across 7 bases. Germline V lookup: CDR1 SGHRS, CDR2 YFSETQ. The CDR3 is 15 residues long. V shed 2 bases and J 3 bases; nucleotides not matched to a gene: 8. DNA of the CDR3: TGCGCCAGCAGCTTAGGACAGGAAGGGATCTACGAGCAGTACTTC. Residues: CASSLGQEGIYEQYF.

The rearrangement joins TRBV11-2 to TRBJ2-7; no clear D gene. CDR1 is SGHAT and CDR2 is FQNNGV in the germline V gene. Trimming removed 5 bases at V and 4 bases at J, with 12 bases between. This CDR3 region has 13 residues. The CDR3 DNA reads as TGTGCCAGCAGCCCCGCGGTACGGTACGAGCAGTACTTC. It is translated as CASSPAVRYEQYF. The full variable domain, in which reference TRBV11-2 and TRBJ2-7 provide the parts outside the CDR3, is EAGVAQSPRYKIIEKRQSVAFWCNPISGHATLYWYQQILGQGPKLLIQFQNNGVVDDSQLPKDRFSAERLKGVDSTLKIQPAKLEDSAVYLCASSPAVRYEQYFGPGTRLTVT.

The chain uses TRBV7-9 and TRBJ2-1; 11 bases align to TRBD2. The CDR3 loop spans 15 amino acids. Trimming cost V 3 bases and J 2 bases; bases outside gene matches: 0. Germline lookup yields CDR1 SEHNR and CDR2 FQNEAQ (reference sequence). This CDR3 reads CASSLGLAAYNEQFF. The CDR3 DNA reads as TGTGCCAGCAGCTTGGGACTAGCGGCCTACAATGAGCAGTTCTTC. The full variable domain, its missing parts supplied by reference TRBV7-9 and TRBJ2-1, is DTGVSQNPRHKITKRGQNVTFRCDPISEHNRLYWYRQTLGQGPEFLTYFQNEAQLEKSRLLSDRFSAERPKGSFSTLEIQRTEQGDSAMYLCASSLGLAAYNEQFFGPGTRLTVL.

The CDR3 protein is CASSRSLAGNSYEQYF. CDR3 nucleotide sequence: TGTGCCAGTAGTCGTTCTCTAGCGGGAAACTCCTACGAGCAGTACTTC. The rearrangement joins TRBV19 to TRBJ2-7, with TRBD2 identical over 9 bases. Germline CDR1 reads LNHDA; CDR2 reads SQIVND (reference sequence). The V and J ends lost 5 bases and 0 bases, in that order; junction bases with no gene match: 8. The CDR3 contains 16 residues.

This chain uses TRBV7-3 with TRBJ1-1; a possible D gene is TRBD1 (5 bases). Germline V gene sequence: CDR1 SGHTA, CDR2 FQGTGA. The CDR3 has 15 residues. V was trimmed by 5 bases and J by 5 bases, leaving 18 bases between them. Written as DNA, the CDR3 is TGTGCCAGCAGCCCACCGGGGGTGGGGAGGACTGAAGCTTTCTTT. Protein product: CASSPPGVGRTEAFF. The variable domain in full, with the rest retrieved from reference TRBV7-3 and TRBJ1-1, is GAGVSQTPSNKVTEKGKYVELRCDPISGHTALYWYRQSLGQGPEFLIYFQGTGAADDSGLPNDRFFAVRPEGSVSTLKIQRTERGDSAVYLCASSPPGVGRTEAFFGQGTRLTVV.

The CDR3 nucleotides read TGCGCCAGCAGCGTGGACAGCAACACTGAAGCTTTCTTT. Its translation is CASSVDSNTEAFF. V and J are TRBV5-1 and TRBJ1-1, with a weak D call TRBD1 (6 bases). The CDR3 sequence is 13 residues long. Trimming shortened V by 4 bases and J by 2 bases, and 9 bases separated the two germline ends. Germline-derived CDR1 and CDR2 are SGHRS and YFSETQ.

This clone was observed once. The V gene is TRBV19, the J gene TRBJ1-1; 8 bases align to TRBD1. Germline CDR1 is LNHDA and CDR2 is SQIVND (reference sequence). This CDR3 spans 15 amino acids. The V gene end was trimmed by 4 bases and the J gene end by 3 bases; junction bases not matched to a gene: 7. The CDR3 coding sequence is TGTGCCAGTAGTACAGGGGGCCTGGCGGACACTGAAGCTTTCTTT. It is translated as CASSTGGLADTEAFF.

Notes on this clone: Its ends do not fully match the called genes, so a read error is possible. The V and J genes are TRBV6-1 and TRBJ2-7; the D gene is possibly TRBD1 (7 bases). CDR1 MNHNS and CDR2 SASEGT come from the germline V gene. This CDR3 comprises 14 residues. The CDR3 DNA reads TGTGCCTCAGCCCAGGCCACCAGGGGGGACCCTGCTAACTTC. Protein sequence: CASAQATRGDPANF.

The chain combines TRBV4-2 with TRBJ1-4, with 7 bases identical to TRBD1. The CDR3 sequence is 14 residues long. In germline, CDR1 is LGHNA, CDR2 YNFKEQ. Germline trimming cut 3 bases from V and 8 bases from J; bases unmatched to any gene: 6. The CDR3: CASSHGDREEKLFF. The CDR3 nucleotides read TGTGCCAGCAGCCACGGCGACAGGGAGGAAAAACTGTTTTTT.

The gene calls are TRBV28 and TRBJ1-5, with 8 positions matching TRBD1. The length of the CDR3 is 14 residues. Trimming removed 8 bases from V and 4 bases from J; junction bases left unmatched: 7. From germline, CDR1 is MDHEN and CDR2 SYDVKM. CDR3: CASGGTGYNQPQHF. For the CDR3, the DNA is TGTGCCAGCGGGGGGACAGGCTATAATCAGCCCCAGCATTTT. Full variable domain (rest looked up from reference TRBV28 and TRBJ1-5): DVKVTQSSRYLVKRTGEKVFLECVQDMDHENMFWYRQDPGLGLRLIYFSYDVKMKEKGDIPEGYSVSREKKERFSLILESASTNQTSMYLCASGGTGYNQPQHFGDGTRLSIL.